These 30 T cell receptor beta chains share one sample of origin, sequenced in a study of post-analysis software for immune sequencing data. The authors incorporated unique molecular identifiers into the TCR beta cDNA libraries. TCRdb re-called the PCR reads through MiXCR, storing one row per CDR3 protein. The data show 150,000 or so distinct CDR3 sequences, about 37% seen once. The specimen was blood, collected after autologous hematopoietic stem cell transplantation. The receptors were gathered from a girl aged 10-17 years with multiple sclerosis.

The rearrangement links TRBV3-1 to TRBJ2-4, with TRBD2 matching over 7 bases. Germline assignment: CDR1 LGHDT and CDR2 YNNKEL (reference sequence). The V segment lost 1 base and the J segment 7 bases; nucleotides outside the gene matches: 10. This CDR3 region has 16 residues. CDR3 protein: CASSQGISAGVNIQYF. In nucleotides, the CDR3 is TGTGCCAGCAGCCAAGGAATATCGGCGGGAGTTAACATTCAGTACTTC.

In this sample, this clonotype turned up many times. This chain connects TRBV5-8 to TRBJ2-4, with no clear D. Germline CDR1 SGHTS, CDR2 YDEGEE. The ends were cut back, 4 bases at V and 1 base at J, with 15 bases in the middle. The CDR3 runs 16 residues. The CDR3, as DNA: TGTGCCAGCAGCAGACCGGACGCACGGGCCAAAAACATTCAGTACTTC. Protein product: CASSRPDARAKNIQYF.

This rearrangement joins TRBV9 to TRBJ1-5; possible D gene TRBD1, 6 bases. The germline V gene encodes CDR1 SGDLS and CDR2 YYNGEE. V lost 0 bases and J lost 6, with 13 bases in between. The CDR3 has 15 residues. The DNA for the CDR3 is TGTGCCAGCAGCGTAGAGGGGGGCTTGGGTCAGCCCCAGCATTTT. This gives the protein CASSVEGGLGQPQHF.

Of note for this clonotype: With a much larger clone just one base away, this may be a read error. The chain employs TRBV5-6 and TRBJ1-2; D remains unclear. CDR1 and CDR2 (germline): SGHDT, YYEEEE. The CDR3 contains 15 residues. This chain's CDR3 is CAGSFGTFGAYGYTF. The CDR3, as DNA: TGTGCCGGCAGCTTCGGCACCTTCGGAGCCTATGGCTACACCTTC.

CDR3 sequence reads: CASSQEGPHGGYEQYF. For the CDR3, the DNA is TGCGCCAGCAGCCAAGAGGGGCCCCATGGTGGGTACGAGCAGTACTTC. The chain combines TRBV4-1 with TRBJ2-7; a possible D gene is TRBD1 (5 bases). The CDR3 spans 16 residues. The V end lost 0 bases, the J end lost 4 bases, and 16 bases lay between the germline ends. Germline CDR1 MGHRA, CDR2 YSYEKL.

This clonotype has only a few counts. This chain links TRBV12-3 or TRBV12-4 with TRBJ2-6; 10 positions agree with TRBD1. V was pared by 3 bases and J by 1 base, with 6 bases of the junction left unmatched. The CDR3 is 18 amino acids. Here the CDR3 DNA reads TGTGCCAGCAGTTTTACGACAGGGGGCTCGTCTGGGGCCAACGTCCTGACTTTC. Its protein is CASSFTTGGSSGANVLTF.

Regarding this clonotype: A much more abundant neighbour one base away suggests this may be a read error. The J gene is TRBJ2-7, the V gene TRBV5-1, with D possibly TRBD2 on 6 matching bases. The CDR3 totals 16 residues. Per germline, CDR1 SGHRS and CDR2 YFSETQ. V was clipped by 0 bases and J by 7 bases, with 20 bases between them. The CDR3 region is CASSLVGSLTYNEQYF. CDR3 DNA: TGCGCCAGCAGCTTGGTCGGGAGCCTTACCTACAATGAGCAGTACTTC.

The chain carries TRBV12-3 or TRBV12-4 and TRBJ2-4; D not certain. The DNA end favors TRBJ2-5, so the J call may be wrong. This CDR3 contains 13 residues. CDR3 residues: CASSSHGQETQYF. The CDR3 DNA reads as TGTGCCAGCAGTTCCCATGGACAAGAGACCCAGTACTTC.

This clonotype has just a few counts. The V call is TRBV20-1, the J call TRBJ2-4, with 7 nucleotides matching TRBD2. From germline, CDR1 is DFQATT and CDR2 SNEGSKA (reference sequence). The CDR3 contains 15 residues. The ends lost 2 bases at V and 7 bases at J; junction bases unmatched: 11. The CDR3 DNA reads TGCAGTGCTAGACGCCCGAGACTAGCTAACAACATTCAGTACTTC. Translated: CSARRPRLANNIQYF.

This chain uses TRBV2 with TRBJ2-4; the match to TRBD2 covers 7 bases. The end of the DNA aligns better with TRBJ2-5, so the J call may be wrong. This CDR3 comprises 15 residues. The V gene's germline CDR1 is SNHLY and CDR2 FYNNEI. In DNA form, the CDR3 reads TGTGCCAGCAGTTTCCGCCACCCCGGGAGGGAGACCCAGTACTTC. It translates to CASSFRHPGRETQYF.

CDR3 sequence: CASSRGQINSPLHF. CDR3 in DNA: TGTGCCAGCAGTAGAGGACAGATTAATTCACCCCTCCACTTT. This rearrangement joins TRBV27 to TRBJ1-6; maybe TRBD1 (6 bases). This CDR3 is 14 amino acids long. CDR1 is MNHEY and CDR2 is SMNVEV in the germline V gene (reference sequence). V gave up 5 bases and J gave up 6 bases, with 11 bases separating them.

This clonotype was recorded a few times. The genes are TRBV20-1 and TRBJ2-7; 9 positions match TRBD1. The junction had 5 bases not matched to a gene; V was cut back by 0 bases and J by 2 bases. This CDR3 contains 15 residues. CDR1 is DFQATT and CDR2 is SNEGSKA in the germline V gene (reference sequence). CDR3 DNA sequence: TGCAGTGCTAGAGATCAGGGACAGGGCCCCTACGAGCAGTACTTC. Amino acids: CSARDQGQGPYEQYF.

The CDR3 sequence: CASSMRGRSSYNEQFF. DNA of the CDR3: TGTGCCAGTAGTATGAGGGGGCGCAGCTCCTACAATGAGCAGTTCTTC. This chain uses TRBV19 with TRBJ2-1; 7 nucleotides match TRBD1. The CDR3 has 16 residues. V dropped 3 bases and J dropped 0; count of bases not matched to a gene: 5. CDR1 LNHDA and CDR2 SQIVND come from the germline V gene (reference sequence).

This clonotype was seen a single time. V usage is TRBV20-1 and J usage is TRBJ2-3; the match to TRBD2 covers 12 bases. V lost 6 bases and J lost 2; bases outside the gene matches: 21. CDR3 length: 20 amino acids. The germline V gene has CDR1 DFQATT and CDR2 SNEGSKA (reference sequence). In DNA, the CDR3 is TGCAGTGCCACTCGCCCCCCCCAGGAACTAGCGGGAGGCCCCACAGATACGCAGTATTTT. Protein product: CSATRPPQELAGGPTDTQYF.

This clonotype appeared a few times. The J gene is TRBJ2-7, the V gene TRBV20-1; TRBD2 agrees at 10 bases. This CDR3 contains 13 residues. Germline trimming cut 1 base from V and 4 bases from J; bases unmatched to any gene: 1. Germline CDR1 DFQATT, CDR2 SNEGSKA (reference sequence). The CDR3 DNA is TGCAGTGCTAGAGCTAGCGGGAGTTACGAGCAGTACTTC. Protein: CSARASGSYEQYF.

This clonotype was detected only a few times. The rearrangement joins TRBV10-3 to TRBJ2-3, with D uncertain. The CDR3 runs to 12 residues. Trimming left V 2 bases short and J 2 bases short, with 2 bases between. CDR1 is ENHRY, CDR2 SYGVKD, per germline. The CDR3 loop reads CAISENTDTQYF. The CDR3 region has the DNA TGTGCCATCAGTGAGAACACAGATACGCAGTATTTT.

The genes are TRBV7-2 and TRBJ2-1; TRBD2 aligns across 11 bases. Trimming removed 1 base from V and 10 bases from J; junction bases left unmatched: 12. This CDR3 contains 17 residues. Per germline, CDR1 SGHTA and CDR2 FQGNSA. CDR3 bases: TGTGCCAGCAGCTTAGGGTCGAGGCTAGCGGGAGGTGTGGAGCAGTTCTTC. This gives the protein CASSLGSRLAGGVEQFF.

A single count supports this clonotype. The chain carries TRBV20-1 and TRBJ2-1, with 9 bases identical to TRBD2. Trimming at V came to 0 bases and at J to 9 bases, leaving 9 bases not matched to a gene. Germline-derived CDR1 and CDR2 are DFQATT and SNEGSKA (reference sequence). The CDR3 length is 15 residues. CDR3 sequence reads: CSARDPAGGLGEQFF. Here the CDR3 DNA reads TGCAGTGCTAGAGATCCGGCGGGAGGGTTGGGTGAGCAGTTCTTC.

The chain joins TRBV12-3 or TRBV12-4 to TRBJ1-2; 8 bases are shared with TRBD1. The CDR3 covers 13 residues. Losses at the gene ends were 5 bases for V and 7 bases for J; bases not matched to a gene: 6. CDR3 residues: CASSLDRGIGYTF. CDR3 sequence (DNA): TGTGCCAGCAGTCTCGACAGGGGCATTGGCTACACCTTC.

The chain joins TRBV6-5 to TRBJ2-1; D might be TRBD2 (6 bases). Between the trimmed V and J ends, which lost 5 bases and 9 bases, there was a span of 14 bases. The germline V gene encodes CDR1 MNHEY and CDR2 SVGAGI. The length of the CDR3 is 13 residues. CDR3: CASSPTRGTEQFF. CDR3 DNA sequence: TGTGCCAGCAGTCCCACTCGGGGGACTGAGCAGTTCTTC.

The chain has TRBV24-1 and TRBJ2-5, with D perhaps matching TRBD2 (5 bases). The CDR3 runs 15 residues. The germline CDR1 and CDR2 sequences are KGHDR and SFDVKD. V was pared by 5 bases and J by 4 bases, with 16 bases between. The CDR3 DNA is TGTGCCACCAGTGGATACTCCGGAGGAGGAGAGACCCAGTACTTC. This encodes CATSGYSGGGETQYF.

The chain uses TRBV19 and TRBJ2-3, with 11 bases matching TRBD1. This CDR3 is 16 amino acids long. In germline, CDR1 is LNHDA, CDR2 SQIVND (reference sequence). J was trimmed by 4 bases and V by 1 base; bases with no gene match: 4. The CDR3 sequence: CASSIAVGQGADTQYF. DNA of the CDR3: TGTGCCAGTAGTATAGCAGTGGGACAGGGGGCAGATACGCAGTATTTT.

The chain recombines TRBV7-2 with TRBJ2-7, with TRBD2 identical over 8 bases. V lost 5 bases and J lost 4; bases outside the gene matches: 10. This CDR3 has 15 residues. Germline values: CDR1 SGHTA, CDR2 FQGNSA. CDR3 bases: TGTGCCAGCAGCCCAGACCCCGGGAGGGCTTACGAGCAGTACTTC. Protein product: CASSPDPGRAYEQYF.

This clonotype was observed a handful of times. V and J are TRBV10-3 and TRBJ2-1, with D uncertain. CDR3 length: 11 amino acids. Germline lookup yields CDR1 ENHRY and CDR2 SYGVKD. Trimming cost V 3 bases and J 8 bases, with 5 bases left between them. Written as DNA, the CDR3 is TGTGCCATCAGTGACCGGGATGAGCAGTTCTTC. It is translated as CAISDRDEQFF.

This chain joins TRBV12-3 or TRBV12-4 and TRBJ2-7, with D possibly TRBD1 on 6 matching bases. The CDR3 loop spans 15 amino acids. V lost 5 bases and J lost 4, with 18 bases in between. The DNA for the CDR3 is TGTGCCAGCAGTCTCCGACAGGTGCTGGGGTACGAGCAGTACTTC. Protein sequence: CASSLRQVLGYEQYF.

This clonotype was picked up a small number of times. The rearrangement uses TRBV7-2 and TRBJ1-6; no clear D. Germline V gene lookup returns CDR1 SGHTA and CDR2 FQGNSA. Trimming stripped 5 bases from V and 5 bases from J, with 13 bases between. The CDR3 contains 15 residues. The CDR3 spells CASSQGRGDNSPLHF. CDR3 in DNA: TGTGCCAGCAGCCAAGGTCGCGGCGATAATTCACCCCTCCACTTT.

The chain couples TRBV4-1 to TRBJ1-1, with a possible D match to TRBD1 (5 bases). CDR3 length equals 15 residues. Trimming shortened V by 3 bases and J by 5 bases, and 16 bases separated the two germline ends. Per germline, CDR1 MGHRA and CDR2 YSYEKL. CDR3 protein: CASSHTRAGGTEAFF. CDR3 bases: TGCGCCAGCAGCCACACCAGGGCCGGGGGGACTGAAGCTTTCTTT.

DNA of the CDR3: TGCAGCGTTGAAGGCCCCCTAGCGGGAGGGAGTTTAGGCACAGATACGCAGTATTTT. Translation: CSVEGPLAGGSLGTDTQYF. The chain joins TRBV29-1 to TRBJ2-3; 12 bases are shared with TRBD2. Germline assignment: CDR1 SQVTM and CDR2 ANQGSEA. The J segment lost 1 base and the V segment lost 1 base, leaving 12 bases of the junction unmatched. This CDR3 is built from 19 residues.

Many counts were recorded for this clonotype. CDR3 loop: CASSPHPGGEQFF. The CDR3 coding sequence is TGTGCCAGCAGCCCCCACCCGGGAGGAGAGCAGTTCTTC. The V call is TRBV7-3, the J call TRBJ2-1, with 7 positions matching TRBD2. Germline V gives CDR1 SGHTA, CDR2 FQGTGA. The CDR3 sequence is 13 residues long. V lost 5 bases, J lost 10 bases, and 8 bases stayed unmatched. Variable domain in full (rest from reference TRBV7-3 and TRBJ2-1): GAGVSQTPSNKVTEKGKYVELRCDPISGHTALYWYRQSLGQGPEFLIYFQGTGAADDSGLPNDRFFAVRPEGSVSTLKIQRTERGDSAVYLCASSPHPGGEQFFGPGTRLTVL.

Only one count was recorded for this clonotype. The chain combines TRBV5-1 with TRBJ2-1; 15 nucleotides line up with TRBD2. Germline V gene sequence: CDR1 SGHRS, CDR2 YFSETQ. V lost 3 bases to trimming and J lost 1 base; unmatched junction nucleotides: 8. The CDR3 has 19 residues. The CDR3 nucleotides are TGCGCCAGCAGCTCACCGGGACTAGCGGGGGGTCGTTCCTACAATGAGCAGTTCTTC. Encoded protein: CASSSPGLAGGRSYNEQFF. Using reference TRBV5-1 and TRBJ2-1 for the parts outside the CDR3, the full variable domain is KAGVTQTPRYLIKTRGQQVTLSCSPISGHRSVSWYQQTPGQGLQFLFEYFSETQRNKGNFPGRFSGRQFSNSRSEMNVSTLELGDSALYLCASSSPGLAGGRSYNEQFFGPGTRLTVL.